The clone carrying this T cell receptor beta chain was counted ten times or more. The antigen is undetermined. V was trimmed by 4 bases and J by 5 bases, leaving 14 bases between them. Per the germline V gene, CDR1 is SGHKS and CDR2 is YYEKEE (reference sequence). This CDR3 contains 14 residues. Both TRBC1 and TRBC2 were covered by a beta constant-region primer of two equimolar oligonucleotides. Ligated cDNA was amplified by four rounds of PCR with nested alpha and beta constant-region primers and SP2. Ligation attached a single-stranded oligonucleotide with a 12-nucleotide UMI and the SP2 primer to the cDNA 3' end. TCRdb used MiXCR to reprocess the UMI-ligation and nested PCR reads, holding one entry per CDR3 protein. The sample holds approximately 100,000 distinct CDR3 sequences; around 13% are singletons and the top ten take around 2.8%. Overnight CMV lysate stimulation of fresh PBMCs defined donor CMV status by CD4+ IFNgamma. After CD4 positive bead selection, the CD4-negative fraction gave CD8 T cells.

The data were taken from a study of naive and memory T cell subsets. Study findings and constraints: Expression changes during T cell differentiation may affect RNA-based TCR counts. A few larger clonotypes appeared in naive repertoires, especially CD8, possibly memory cells re-expressing CD45RA.

The source material was naive CD8+ T cells from blood. The genes are TRBV5-5 and TRBJ2-3; D call uncertain. The TCR sequence derives from a human donor in good health. Here the CDR3 reads CASSPRVGQDTQYF. Here the CDR3 DNA reads TGTGCCAGCAGCCCCCGAGTAGGGCAAGATACGCAGTATTTT.